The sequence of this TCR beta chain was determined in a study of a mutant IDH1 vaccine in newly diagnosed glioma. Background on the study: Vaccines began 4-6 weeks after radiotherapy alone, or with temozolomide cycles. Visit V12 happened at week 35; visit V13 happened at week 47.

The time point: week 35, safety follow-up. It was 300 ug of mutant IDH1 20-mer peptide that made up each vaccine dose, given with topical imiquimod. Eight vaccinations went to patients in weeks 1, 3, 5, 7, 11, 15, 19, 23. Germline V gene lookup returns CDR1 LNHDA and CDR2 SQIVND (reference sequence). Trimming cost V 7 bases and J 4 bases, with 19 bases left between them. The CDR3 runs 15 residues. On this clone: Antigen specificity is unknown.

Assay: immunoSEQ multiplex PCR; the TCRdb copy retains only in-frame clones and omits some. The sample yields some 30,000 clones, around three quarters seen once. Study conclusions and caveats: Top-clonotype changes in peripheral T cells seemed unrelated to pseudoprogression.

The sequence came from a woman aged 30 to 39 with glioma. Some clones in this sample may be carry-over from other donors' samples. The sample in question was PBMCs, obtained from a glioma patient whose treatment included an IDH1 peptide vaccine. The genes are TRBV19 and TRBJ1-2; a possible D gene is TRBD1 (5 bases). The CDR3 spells CASTPTDRQIYGYTF. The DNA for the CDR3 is TGTGCCAGTACCCCGACTGACCGACAGATCTATGGCTACACCTTC.